This T cell receptor (beta chain) originates from a study of kidney transplant recipient with SARS-CoV-2 infection. Looked up from germline, CDR1 is MNHEY and CDR2 is SMNVEV (reference sequence). Trimming cost V 5 bases and J 1 base, with 10 bases left between them. The CDR3 contains 14 residues. In TCRdb, the reads were re-called with MiXCR into one record per CDR3 protein. The repertoire holds roughly 230,000 distinct CDR3 sequences, under 30% seen once, with roughly 7% in the top ten. This material consisted of a blood sample, taken at baseline and around day 120 from a kidney transplant recipient. This sequence originates from a male patient between 25 and 40 years old who had COVID-19 and was a kidney transplant recipient. Part of the T cell pool may stem from the graft donor. The rearrangement uses TRBV27 and TRBJ2-3; D unresolved. CDR3 in DNA: TGTGCCAGCAGTGTGCACCCTCGCACAGATACGCAGTATTTT. Translation: CASSVHPRTDTQYF.